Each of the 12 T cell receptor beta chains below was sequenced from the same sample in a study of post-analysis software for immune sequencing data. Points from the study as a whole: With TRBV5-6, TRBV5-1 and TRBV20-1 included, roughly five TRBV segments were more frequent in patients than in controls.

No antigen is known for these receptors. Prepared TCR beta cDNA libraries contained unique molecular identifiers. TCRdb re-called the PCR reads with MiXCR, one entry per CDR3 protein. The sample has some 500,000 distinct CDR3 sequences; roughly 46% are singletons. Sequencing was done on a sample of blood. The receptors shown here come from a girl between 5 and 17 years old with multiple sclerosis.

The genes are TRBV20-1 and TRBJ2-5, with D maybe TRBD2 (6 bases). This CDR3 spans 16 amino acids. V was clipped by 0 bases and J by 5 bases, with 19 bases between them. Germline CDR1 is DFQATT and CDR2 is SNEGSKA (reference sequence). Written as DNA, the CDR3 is TGCAGTGCTAGAGAGTCAGTAGCGGCCCTTATGGAGACCCAGTACTTC. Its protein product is CSARESVAALMETQYF.

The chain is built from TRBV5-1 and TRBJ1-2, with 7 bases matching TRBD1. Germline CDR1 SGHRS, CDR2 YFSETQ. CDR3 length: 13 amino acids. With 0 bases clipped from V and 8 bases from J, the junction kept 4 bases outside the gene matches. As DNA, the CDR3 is TGCGCCAGCAGCTTGGGACAGGGCGAAGGCTACACCTTC. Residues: CASSLGQGEGYTF.

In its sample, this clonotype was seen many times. DNA of the CDR3: TGCAGTGCTAGAGATGGTAGGCAGGGGGTGGGTGAGCAGTTCTTC. Encoded protein: CSARDGRQGVGEQFF. The V call is TRBV20-1, the J call TRBJ2-1; 7 bases fit TRBD1. This CDR3 has 15 residues. Trimming at V came to 0 bases and at J to 9 bases, leaving 11 bases not matched to a gene. Looked up from germline, CDR1 is DFQATT and CDR2 is SNEGSKA (reference sequence).

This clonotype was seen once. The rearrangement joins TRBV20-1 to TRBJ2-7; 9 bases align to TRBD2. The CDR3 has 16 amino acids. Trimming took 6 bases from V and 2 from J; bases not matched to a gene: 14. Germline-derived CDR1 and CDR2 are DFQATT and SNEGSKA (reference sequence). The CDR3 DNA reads TGCAGTGCCCGCTCCCCCCTCGCGGGAGGGCCCTACGAGCAGTACTTC. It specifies CSARSPLAGGPYEQYF.

The CDR3 sequence is CAWREGLADEQFF. CDR3 nucleotides: TGTGCCTGGAGGGAGGGCCTAGCCGATGAGCAGTTCTTC. This chain connects TRBV30 to TRBJ2-1, with D tentatively TRBD2 (6 bases). This CDR3 has 13 amino acids. Germline V CDR1 and CDR2: GTSNPN, SVGIG (reference sequence). V shed 3 bases and J shed 8 bases, with 14 bases lying between them.

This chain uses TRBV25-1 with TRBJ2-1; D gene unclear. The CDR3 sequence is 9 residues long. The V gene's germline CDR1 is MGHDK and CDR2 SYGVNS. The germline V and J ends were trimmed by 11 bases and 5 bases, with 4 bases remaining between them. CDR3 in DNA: TGTGCCGGAAACAATGAGCAGTTCTTC. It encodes CAGNNEQFF.

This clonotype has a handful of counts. CDR3 nucleotide sequence: TGTGCCAGCAGCTTAGGAAAGATCCTGAACACTGAAGCTTTCTTT. This sequence encodes CASSLGKILNTEAFF. The chain couples TRBV11-2 to TRBJ1-1; no reliable D call. The CDR3 extends over 15 amino acids. V was trimmed by 1 base and J by 0 bases, leaving 9 bases between them. In germline, CDR1 is SGHAT, CDR2 FQNNGV.

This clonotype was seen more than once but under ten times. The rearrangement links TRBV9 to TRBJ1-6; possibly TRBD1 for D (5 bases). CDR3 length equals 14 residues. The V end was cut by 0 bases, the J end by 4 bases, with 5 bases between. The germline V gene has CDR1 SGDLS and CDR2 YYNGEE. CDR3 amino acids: CASSVGQYNSPLHF. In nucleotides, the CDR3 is TGTGCCAGCAGCGTAGGACAGTATAATTCACCCCTCCACTTT.

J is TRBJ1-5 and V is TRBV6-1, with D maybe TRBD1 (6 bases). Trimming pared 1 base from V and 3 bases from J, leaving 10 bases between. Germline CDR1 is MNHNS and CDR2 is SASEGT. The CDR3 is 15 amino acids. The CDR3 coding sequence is TGTGCCAGCAGTGAAGATACAGGGTACAATCAGCCCCAGCATTTT. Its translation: CASSEDTGYNQPQHF.

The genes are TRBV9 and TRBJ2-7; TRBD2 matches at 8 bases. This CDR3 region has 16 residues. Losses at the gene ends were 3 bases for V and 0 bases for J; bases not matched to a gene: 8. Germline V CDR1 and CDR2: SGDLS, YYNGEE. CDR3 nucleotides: TGTGCCAGCAGCGCGTCGACTAGCGATAGCTCCTACGAGCAGTACTTC. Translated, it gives CASSASTSDSSYEQYF.

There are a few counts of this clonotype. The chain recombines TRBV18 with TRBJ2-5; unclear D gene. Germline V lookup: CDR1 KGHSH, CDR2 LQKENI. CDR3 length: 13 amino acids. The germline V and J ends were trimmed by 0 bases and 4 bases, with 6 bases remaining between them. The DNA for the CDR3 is TGTGCCAGCTCACCACCGTCGATAGAGACCCAGTACTTC. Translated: CASSPPSIETQYF.

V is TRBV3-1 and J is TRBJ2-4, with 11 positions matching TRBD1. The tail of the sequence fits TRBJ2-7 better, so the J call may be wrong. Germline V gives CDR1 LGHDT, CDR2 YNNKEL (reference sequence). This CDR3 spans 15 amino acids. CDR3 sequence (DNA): TGTGCCAGCAGCCAAGACGGAGGGACAGGGGGCGAGCAGTACTTC. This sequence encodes CASSQDGGTGGEQYF.